Only a few counts were recorded for the clone carrying this TCR beta chain. Its antigen is as yet unknown. RNA extraction and reverse transcription yielded cDNA as sequencing template. TCRdb's table, derived via immunoSEQ multiplex PCR, lists solely in-frame clones and lacks some. The sample lists approximately 150,000 clones, 58% seen once, with under 20% in the top ten. This sample was taken from a study of CD8+ T cells in alopecia areata. Across the study: Administration of oral tofacitinib to treated patients was at 5 to 10 mg twice daily. Study-wide points: Normal scalp had lower clonality than lesional scalp, with alopecia totalis/universalis lesions showing this most strongly. Sequenced scalp T cells also include alphabeta T cells resident in normal skin.

Treatment described: oral pan-JAK inhibitor, 5-10 mg twice daily. The CDR3 sequence is 16 residues long. Trimming removed 3 bases at V and 0 bases at J, with 14 bases between. Germline V gives CDR1 MGHRA, CDR2 YSYEKL. This sample comprised CD4+ T cells sorted from blood, obtained at week 56, from a patient treated with tofacitinib. This chain connects TRBV4-1 to TRBJ1-2, with D maybe TRBD1 (5 bases). The receptor was isolated from a human donor with alopecia areata. DNA of the CDR3: TGCGCCAGCAGCCAGCGAAGACAGCTAGCTAACTATGGCTACACCTTC. Translating it yields CASSQRRQLANYGYTF.